One and the same sample provided the 32 T cell receptor beta chains below, sequenced in a study of response to subunit inactivated influenza vaccine. TCRdb redid the calling of the RT-PCR reads with MiXCR, one entry per CDR3 protein. Of hundreds of thousands of distinct CDR3 sequences detected, less than 8% appear once; the ten largest clones hold around 13%. Material: PBMCs from blood, obtained less than 25 months after vaccination. The receptors stem from a man aged 45 to 70 who received an inactivated influenza vaccine.

A single count supports this clonotype. V gene TRBV25-1 combines with J gene TRBJ2-3; unclear D gene. CDR3 size: 15 residues. Germline lookup yields CDR1 MGHDK and CDR2 SYGVNS. The germline V and J ends were trimmed by 6 bases and 2 bases, with 15 bases remaining between them. The CDR3 is CASSWTGPHTDTQYF. CDR3 DNA sequence: TGTGCCAGCAGCTGGACCGGTCCACACACAGATACGCAGTATTTT.

This clonotype was found a few times. This rearrangement joins TRBV3-1 to TRBJ1-5; D gene ambiguous. This CDR3 is built from 15 residues. The V gene lost 6 bases and the J gene lost 0 bases, with 12 bases spanning the gap. Germline-derived CDR1 and CDR2 are LGHDT and YNNKEL (reference sequence). CDR3 DNA sequence: TGTGCCAGCAGTCAGGCTAGCAATAGCAATCAGCCCCAGCATTTT. It is translated as CASSQASNSNQPQHF.

This clonotype was counted only a few times. The chain recombines TRBV20-1 with TRBJ1-5; D unresolved. CDR1 and CDR2 (germline): DFQATT, SNEGSKA (reference sequence). The CDR3 consists of 14 residues. V shed 2 bases and J shed 5 bases, with 13 bases lying between them. Written as DNA, the CDR3 is TGCAGTGCTAGACCCTGGGGTTCGGATCAGCCCCAGCATTTT. It specifies CSARPWGSDQPQHF.

There are many counts of this clonotype. V is TRBV5-1 and J is TRBJ2-2; 8 bases map to TRBD1. After removal of 4 bases from V and 3 bases from J, the junction contained 5 bases not matched to a gene. CDR1 SGHRS and CDR2 YFSETQ come from the germline V gene. The CDR3 runs to 15 residues. DNA of the CDR3: TGCGCCAGCAGCCCGGGACAGGAATACACCGGGGAGCTGTTTTTT. Its translation: CASSPGQEYTGELFF.

Ten or more counts support this clonotype. The chain is built from TRBV20-1 and TRBJ2-7; D may be TRBD1 (6 bases). Per germline, CDR1 DFQATT and CDR2 SNEGSKA (reference sequence). Trimming stripped 4 bases from V and 0 bases from J, with 13 bases between. The CDR3 is made up of 14 amino acids. CDR3 residues: CSANGDISSYEQYF. CDR3 bases: TGCAGTGCTAATGGGGACATTAGCTCCTACGAGCAGTACTTC.

In its sample, this clonotype was seen a few times. The CDR3 nucleotides read TGTGCCAGCAGTTCCTCTAGGGGGCTCTACAATGAGCAGTTCTTC. It yields the protein CASSSSRGLYNEQFF. V is TRBV28 and J is TRBJ2-1, with 7 bases fitting TRBD1. There are 15 residues in the CDR3. Germline CDR1 reads MDHEN; CDR2 reads SYDVKM. V dropped 4 bases and J dropped 3; count of bases not matched to a gene: 6.

A few counts support this clonotype. The chain is built from TRBV20-1 and TRBJ2-5; D not certain. The ends were cut back, 6 bases at V and 5 bases at J, with 7 bases in the middle. This CDR3 has 10 amino acids. Germline V gene sequence: CDR1 DFQATT, CDR2 SNEGSKA (reference sequence). CDR3 DNA: TGCAGTGCACCCCGGGAGACCCAGTACTTC. Translating it yields CSAPRETQYF.

In its sample, this clonotype was seen a few times. The rearrangement joins TRBV6-2 or TRBV6-3 to TRBJ1-2, with a weak D call TRBD1 (6 bases). The germline V and J ends were trimmed by 4 bases and 7 bases, with 10 bases remaining between them. Germline CDR1 and CDR2: MNHEY and SVGEGT. This CDR3 is 12 amino acids long. The CDR3 DNA follows: TGTGCCAGCAGTTCGGGGGCCGTTGGCTACACCTTC. Translating gives CASSSGAVGYTF.

This chain links TRBV29-1 with TRBJ2-7, with 9 positions matching TRBD2. V lost 3 bases and J lost 7; bases outside the gene matches: 7. Germline V lookup: CDR1 SQVTM, CDR2 ANQGSEA. CDR3 size: 13 residues. The CDR3 region is CSVEGLAGLEQYF. The CDR3 DNA is TGCAGCGTTGAGGGCCTAGCGGGACTTGAGCAGTACTTC.

The genes are TRBV5-1 and TRBJ2-1; a weak D match, TRBD1 (5 bases). This CDR3 is 14 amino acids long. The V end lost 3 bases, the J end lost 4 bases, and 11 bases lay between the germline ends. In germline, CDR1 is SGHRS, CDR2 YFSETQ. The CDR3 loop reads CASSSDSLYNEQFF. CDR3 nucleotides: TGCGCCAGCAGCTCCGACAGCCTATACAATGAGCAGTTCTTC.

The J gene is TRBJ2-1, the V gene TRBV7-9; D is perhaps TRBD2 (5 bases). From germline, CDR1 is SEHNR and CDR2 FQNEAQ (reference sequence). The CDR3 sequence is 15 residues long. Trimming shortened V by 1 base and J by 8 bases, and 15 bases separated the two germline ends. CDR3: CASSLVQNGVDEQFF. CDR3 coding DNA: TGTGCCAGCAGCTTAGTGCAAAACGGGGTCGATGAGCAGTTCTTC. Looking up the rest from reference TRBV7-9 and TRBJ2-1 gives the full variable domain: DTGVSQNPRHKITKRGQNVTFRCDPISEHNRLYWYRQTLGQGPEFLTYFQNEAQLEKSRLLSDRFSAERPKGSFSTLEIQRTEQGDSAMYLCASSLVQNGVDEQFFGPGTRLTVL.

In this sample, this clonotype turned up many times. The gene calls are TRBV30 and TRBJ2-6; weak D call: TRBD2 (5 bases). V gave up 3 bases and J gave up 0 bases, with 21 bases separating them. CDR3 length: 19 residues. The V gene's germline CDR1 is GTSNPN and CDR2 SVGIG (reference sequence). CDR3 in amino acids: CAWSGGLRTVTSGANVLTF. The CDR3 region has the DNA TGTGCCTGGAGCGGAGGTTTAAGGACGGTGACCTCTGGGGCCAACGTCCTGACTTTC.

This clonotype was observed a few times. The V gene is TRBV3-1, the J gene TRBJ2-7; D uncertain. The germline V gene encodes CDR1 LGHDT and CDR2 YNNKEL (reference sequence). Trimming removed 2 bases from V and 4 bases from J, with 12 bases in between. CDR3 size: 14 residues. The CDR3 nucleotides read TGTGCCAGCAGCCAAATCGGGTCTCGTTACGAGCAGTACTTC. Translated: CASSQIGSRYEQYF.

This clonotype was observed a few times. This chain connects TRBV20-1 to TRBJ2-3; a weak D match, TRBD2 (6 bases). The CDR3 has 13 residues. Looked up from germline, CDR1 is DFQATT and CDR2 is SNEGSKA (reference sequence). V lost 5 bases to trimming and J lost 0 bases, with 9 bases between them. CDR3 sequence: CSARRGSTDTQYF. The CDR3 DNA follows: TGCAGTGCTCGGCGGGGTAGCACAGATACGCAGTATTTT.

This clonotype occurred a few times. This chain connects TRBV4-3 to TRBJ1-2; D perhaps matches TRBD1 (6 bases). Germline lookup yields CDR1 LGHNA and CDR2 YSLEER. The CDR3 sequence is 14 residues long. V was cut by 0 bases and J by 8 bases, with 13 bases left in between. CDR3 residues: CASSQDLGAWGYTF. CDR3 DNA sequence: TGCGCCAGCAGCCAAGATTTGGGGGCTTGGGGCTACACCTTC.

This rearrangement joins TRBV20-1 to TRBJ2-3, with 7 bases matching TRBD2. After removal of 2 bases from V and 0 bases from J, the junction contained 8 bases not matched to a gene. CDR1 and CDR2 from the germline V gene are DFQATT and SNEGSKA (reference sequence). The CDR3 extends over 16 amino acids. CDR3 nucleotide sequence: TGCAGTGCTAGACTTCTGGGAGCGGGGAGCACAGATACGCAGTATTTT. Its translation is CSARLLGAGSTDTQYF.

The rearrangement uses TRBV28 and TRBJ2-7; perhaps TRBD2 as D (6 bases). The CDR3 is 16 residues long. CDR1 is MDHEN and CDR2 is SYDVKM in the germline V gene. V was trimmed by 7 bases and J by 0 bases, leaving 19 bases between them. The CDR3 loop is CASTYHGLPSSYEQYF. The CDR3 DNA sequence: TGTGCCAGCACCTACCACGGACTACCTAGCTCCTACGAGCAGTACTTC.

This clonotype was observed many times. V usage is TRBV18 and J usage is TRBJ2-5; possible D gene TRBD1, 6 bases. Germline V gene sequence: CDR1 KGHSH, CDR2 LQKENI. V gave up 5 bases and J gave up 2 bases, with 15 bases separating them. The CDR3 totals 15 residues. The CDR3 loop reads CASSSFQGRQETQYF. The CDR3 coding sequence is TGTGCCAGCTCATCTTTTCAGGGGCGACAAGAGACCCAGTACTTC.

In its sample, this clonotype was seen a few times. The V call is TRBV20-1, the J call TRBJ1-5; 11 bases map to TRBD1. Germline loops: CDR1 DFQATT, CDR2 SNEGSKA (reference sequence). The V gene end was trimmed by 5 bases and the J gene end by 0 bases; junction bases not matched to a gene: 6. The CDR3 sequence is 16 residues long. CDR3 loop: CSARTGGAYSNQPQHF. The CDR3 region has the DNA TGCAGTGCTCGGACAGGGGGCGCGTATAGCAATCAGCCCCAGCATTTT.

This clonotype was seen repeatedly, ten times or more. V and J are TRBV10-3 and TRBJ1-2; perhaps TRBD1 as D (5 bases). Germline CDR1 and CDR2: ENHRY and SYGVKD. Trimming stripped 6 bases from V and 0 bases from J, with 8 bases between. This CDR3 is built from 13 residues. The CDR3 is CAIRRQSNYGYTF. Written as DNA, the CDR3 is TGTGCCATCAGGAGACAGTCTAACTATGGCTACACCTTC.

This clonotype came up a few times. The chain is built from TRBV20-1 and TRBJ2-7; possible D gene TRBD2, 6 bases. The V end was cut by 5 bases, the J end by 3 bases, with 14 bases between. This CDR3 comprises 13 residues. Germline V lookup: CDR1 DFQATT, CDR2 SNEGSKA (reference sequence). The CDR3 DNA is TGCAGTGCTCCCGGGACGGGGGACTACGAGCAGTACTTC. The encoded protein is CSAPGTGDYEQYF.

In its sample, this clonotype was seen a few times. The rearrangement uses TRBV5-6 and TRBJ2-3; D possibly corresponds to TRBD2 (6 bases). CDR3 size: 19 residues. V was trimmed by 3 bases and J by 2 bases, leaving 25 bases between them. Germline V gene lookup returns CDR1 SGHDT and CDR2 YYEEEE. CDR3 nucleotide sequence: TGTGCCAGCAGCTCTGCGGGGAACCAAATAAGCATAAACACAGATACGCAGTATTTT. It specifies CASSSAGNQISINTDTQYF.

The V gene is TRBV10-3, the J gene TRBJ2-1, with 15 bases that match TRBD2. V dropped 6 bases and J dropped 7; count of bases not matched to a gene: 7. This CDR3 has 16 residues. The germline gives CDR1 ENHRY, CDR2 SYGVKD. CDR3 sequence reads: CAIRRRTSGGVNEQFF. The CDR3 bases are TGTGCCATCAGGAGACGGACTAGCGGGGGGGTAAATGAGCAGTTCTTC.

The sample holds many counts of this clonotype. This chain joins TRBV12-3 or TRBV12-4 and TRBJ2-1, with TRBD1 matching 9 bases. The CDR3 totals 15 residues. V shed 3 bases, J shed 3 bases, and the junction held 3 bases outside the gene matches. The CDR3 here is CASSFGQGSYNEQFF. The CDR3 DNA reads as TGTGCCAGCAGTTTCGGACAGGGGAGCTACAATGAGCAGTTCTTC.

This clonotype has more than one count but fewer than ten. The chain couples TRBV20-1 to TRBJ1-2; D not resolved. The CDR3 extends over 11 amino acids. CDR1 and CDR2 from the germline V gene are DFQATT and SNEGSKA (reference sequence). V lost 6 bases and J 7 bases, leaving 12 bases between the germline ends. The DNA for the CDR3 is TGCAGTGCCCCGGACTCTCCTGGCTACACCTTC. Translation: CSAPDSPGYTF.

The chain is built from TRBV5-5 and TRBJ2-7; perhaps TRBD1 as D (6 bases). The germline V and J ends were trimmed by 4 bases and 5 bases, with 19 bases remaining between them. CDR3 length: 15 residues. Looked up from germline, CDR1 is SGHKS and CDR2 is YYEKEE (reference sequence). The CDR3 DNA sequence: TGTGCCAGCAGCCTCGTCGACAGGTCAGAGGACGAGCAGTACTTC. Translated: CASSLVDRSEDEQYF.

The chain is built from TRBV7-9 and TRBJ1-1; D is ambiguous. Deletions cut 2 bases from V and 6 bases from J, with 13 bases between. CDR3 length equals 14 residues. Germline CDR1 reads SEHNR; CDR2 reads FQNEAQ (reference sequence). The DNA of the CDR3 is TGTGCCAGCAGCTTAAGTATCGGCGGGGCTGAAGCTTTCTTT. It is translated as CASSLSIGGAEAFF.

This clonotype was seen more than once but under ten times. V and J are TRBV20-1 and TRBJ1-1; D is unresolved. The CDR3 is 12 amino acids. Germline V CDR1 and CDR2: DFQATT, SNEGSKA (reference sequence). The CDR3 loop is CNPSPSDTEAFF. CDR3 DNA sequence: TGCAATCCGAGTCCCTCGGACACTGAAGCTTTCTTT.

This clonotype was counted at least ten times. The chain employs TRBV7-3 and TRBJ2-5, with a possible D match to TRBD2 (5 bases). V was shortened by 1 base and J by 0 bases, with 6 bases between the two germline ends. The CDR3 loop spans 14 amino acids. CDR1 is SGHTA, CDR2 FQGTGA, per germline. CDR3 coding DNA: TGTGCCAGCAGCTTAAGCGGGTACCAAGAGACCCAGTACTTC. Translating gives CASSLSGYQETQYF.

This clonotype was detected only a few times. This chain joins TRBV7-2 and TRBJ2-7, with 10 bases that match TRBD2. Germline values: CDR1 SGHTA, CDR2 FQGNSA. This CDR3 region has 15 residues. After removal of 5 bases from V and 0 bases from J, the junction contained 4 bases not matched to a gene. DNA of the CDR3: TGTGCCAGCAGCCCTTTAGCGGGGGGCTCCTACGAGCAGTACTTC. Its protein product is CASSPLAGGSYEQYF.

The V call is TRBV15, the J call TRBJ2-2; D possibly matches TRBD1 or TRBD2 (5 bases each). Germline CDR1 LNHNV, CDR2 YYDKDF (reference sequence). V was pared by 0 bases and J by 7 bases, with 9 bases between. The CDR3 length is 14 residues. CDR3 sequence (DNA): TGTGCCACCAGCAGAGACAGGGCGGGCGGGGAGCTGTTTTTT. Protein sequence: CATSRDRAGGELFF.

This clonotype was found many times. The chain combines TRBV20-1 with TRBJ2-1; either TRBD1 or TRBD2 may fit D (5 bases each). The V and J ends lost 4 bases and 5 bases respectively, with 15 bases between them. Germline-derived CDR1 and CDR2 are DFQATT and SNEGSKA (reference sequence). CDR3 length equals 14 residues. The CDR3 loop reads CSAIVGTADNEQFF. CDR3 coding DNA: TGCAGTGCTATCGTCGGGACCGCCGACAATGAGCAGTTCTTC.